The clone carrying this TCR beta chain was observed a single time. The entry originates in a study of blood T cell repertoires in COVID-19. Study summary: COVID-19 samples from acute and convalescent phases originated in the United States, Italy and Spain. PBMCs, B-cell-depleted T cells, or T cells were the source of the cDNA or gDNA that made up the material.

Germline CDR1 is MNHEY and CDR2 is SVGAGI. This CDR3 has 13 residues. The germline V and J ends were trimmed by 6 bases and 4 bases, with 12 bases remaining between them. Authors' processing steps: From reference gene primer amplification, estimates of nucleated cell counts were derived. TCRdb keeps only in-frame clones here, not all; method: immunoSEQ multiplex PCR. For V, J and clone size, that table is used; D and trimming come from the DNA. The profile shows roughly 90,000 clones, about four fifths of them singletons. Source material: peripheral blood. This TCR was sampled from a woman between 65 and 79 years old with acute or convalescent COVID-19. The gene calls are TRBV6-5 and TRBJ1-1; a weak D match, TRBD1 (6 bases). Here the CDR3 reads CASSRGRGTEAFF. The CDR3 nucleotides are TGTGCCAGCAGCCGAGGCAGGGGCACTGAAGCTTTCTTT.